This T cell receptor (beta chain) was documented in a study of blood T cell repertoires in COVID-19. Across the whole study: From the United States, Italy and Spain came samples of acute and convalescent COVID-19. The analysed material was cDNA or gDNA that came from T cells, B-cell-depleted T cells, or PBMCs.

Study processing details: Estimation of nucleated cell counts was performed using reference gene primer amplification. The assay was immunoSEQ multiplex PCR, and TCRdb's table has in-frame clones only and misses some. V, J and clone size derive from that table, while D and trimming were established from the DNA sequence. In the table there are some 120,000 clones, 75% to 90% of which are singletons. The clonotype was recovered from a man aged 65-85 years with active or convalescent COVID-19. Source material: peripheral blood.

DNA for the CDR3: TGTGCCAGCATCTTATACCCAGGTCTGGGCAATCAGCCCCAGCATTTT. This codes for CASILYPGLGNQPQHF. The chain combines TRBV6-4 with TRBJ1-5; D remains ambiguous. V was pared by 7 bases and J by 2 bases, with 18 bases between. The germline V gene encodes CDR1 MRHNA and CDR2 SNTAGT. This CDR3 has 16 residues.